The source of this T cell receptor (beta chain) is a study of blood T cell dynamics during melanoma immunotherapy. Study-level findings and limits: It remained unknown if the driving T cell clones were melanoma-specific.

Clones were read by immunoSEQ multiplex PCR, and TCRdb kept only the in-frame ones, dropping some. The sample holds roughly 20,000 clones, roughly 87% seen once. As to time point: week 3, after first cycle of checkpoint inhibitor. Comment on this clone: Antigen unknown.

Germline lookup yields CDR1 SGDLS and CDR2 YYNGEE. This CDR3 is 16 amino acids long. Trimming took 0 bases from V and 5 from J; bases not matched to a gene: 4. The clonotype comes from a human donor with melanoma. The sequencing here drew on blood, taken from a patient treated with checkpoint blockade. The chain recombines TRBV9 with TRBJ2-2; 10 bases fit TRBD1. The CDR3 here is CASSVAGTGVTGELFF. CDR3 DNA sequence: TGTGCCAGCAGCGTAGCAGGGACAGGGGTAACCGGGGAGCTGTTTTTT.